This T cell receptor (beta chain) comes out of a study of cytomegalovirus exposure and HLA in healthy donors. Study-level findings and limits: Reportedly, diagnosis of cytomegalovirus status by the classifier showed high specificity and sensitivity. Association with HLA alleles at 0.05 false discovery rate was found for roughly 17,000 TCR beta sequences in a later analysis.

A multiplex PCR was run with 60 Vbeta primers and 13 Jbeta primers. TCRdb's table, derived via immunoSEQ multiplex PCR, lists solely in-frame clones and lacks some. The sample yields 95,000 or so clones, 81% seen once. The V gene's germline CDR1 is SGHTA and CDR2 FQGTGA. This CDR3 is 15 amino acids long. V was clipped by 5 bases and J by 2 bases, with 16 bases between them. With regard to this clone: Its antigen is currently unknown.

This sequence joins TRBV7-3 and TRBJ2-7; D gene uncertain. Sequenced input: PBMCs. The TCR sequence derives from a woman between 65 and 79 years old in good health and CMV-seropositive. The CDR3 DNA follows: TGTGCCAGCAGCCTCCAGGCAGGCGCTACCTACGAGCAGTACTTC. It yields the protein CASSLQAGATYEQYF.